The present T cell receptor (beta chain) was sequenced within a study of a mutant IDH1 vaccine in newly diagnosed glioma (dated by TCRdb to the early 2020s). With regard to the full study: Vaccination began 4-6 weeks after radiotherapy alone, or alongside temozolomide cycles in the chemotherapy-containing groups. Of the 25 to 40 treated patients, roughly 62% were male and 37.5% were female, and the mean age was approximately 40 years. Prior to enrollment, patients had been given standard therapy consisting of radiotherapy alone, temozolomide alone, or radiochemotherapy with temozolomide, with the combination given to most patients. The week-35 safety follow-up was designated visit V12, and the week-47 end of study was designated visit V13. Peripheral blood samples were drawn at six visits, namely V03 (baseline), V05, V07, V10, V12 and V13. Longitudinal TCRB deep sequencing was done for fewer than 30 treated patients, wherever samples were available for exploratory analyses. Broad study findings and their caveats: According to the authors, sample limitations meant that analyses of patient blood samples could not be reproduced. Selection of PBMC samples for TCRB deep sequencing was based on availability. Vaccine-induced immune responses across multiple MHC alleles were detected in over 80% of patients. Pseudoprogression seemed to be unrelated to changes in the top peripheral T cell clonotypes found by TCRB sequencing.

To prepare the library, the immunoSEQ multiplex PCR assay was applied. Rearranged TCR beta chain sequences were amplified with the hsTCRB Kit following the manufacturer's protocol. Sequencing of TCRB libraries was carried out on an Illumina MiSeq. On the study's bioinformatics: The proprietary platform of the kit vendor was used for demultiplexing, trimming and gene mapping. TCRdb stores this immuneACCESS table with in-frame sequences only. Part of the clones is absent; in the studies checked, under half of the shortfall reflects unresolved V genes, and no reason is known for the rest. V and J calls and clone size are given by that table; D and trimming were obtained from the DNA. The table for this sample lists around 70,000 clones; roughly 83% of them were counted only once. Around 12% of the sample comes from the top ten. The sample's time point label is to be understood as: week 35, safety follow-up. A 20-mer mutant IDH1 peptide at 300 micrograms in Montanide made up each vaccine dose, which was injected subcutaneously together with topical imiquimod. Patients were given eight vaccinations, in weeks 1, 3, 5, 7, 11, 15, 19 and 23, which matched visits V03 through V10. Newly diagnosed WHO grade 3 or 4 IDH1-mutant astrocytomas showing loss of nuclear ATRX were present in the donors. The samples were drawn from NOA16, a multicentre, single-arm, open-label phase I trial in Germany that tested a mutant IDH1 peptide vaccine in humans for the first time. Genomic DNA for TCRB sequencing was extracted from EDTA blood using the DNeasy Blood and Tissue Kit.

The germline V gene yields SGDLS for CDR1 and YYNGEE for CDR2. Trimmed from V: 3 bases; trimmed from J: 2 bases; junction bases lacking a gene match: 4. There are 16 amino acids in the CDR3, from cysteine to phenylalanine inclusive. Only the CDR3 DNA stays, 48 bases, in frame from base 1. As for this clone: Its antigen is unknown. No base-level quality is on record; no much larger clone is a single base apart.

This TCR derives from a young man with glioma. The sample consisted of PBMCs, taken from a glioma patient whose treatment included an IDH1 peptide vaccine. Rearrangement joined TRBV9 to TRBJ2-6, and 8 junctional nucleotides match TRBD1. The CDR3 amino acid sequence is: CASSAQQGAGANVLTF. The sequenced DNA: TGTGCCAGCAGCGCCCAACAGGGGGCTGGGGCCAACGTCCTGACTTTC.